The 6 T cell receptor beta chains presented below share a single source sample, sequenced in a study of radiation and T cells in renal cell carcinoma. The data were produced by immunoSEQ multiplex PCR, yet TCRdb's version contains in-frame clones alone and is incomplete. This table holds 130,000 to 150,000 clones, roughly 88% found once. Regarding time point: baseline pretreatment blood. As for treatment: 15 Gy SBRT to primary tumor, nephrectomy 4 weeks later. Sequencing used blood, obtained from a patient whose treatment included radiotherapy and nephrectomy. Receptors were obtained from a woman aged 45-59 years with renal cell carcinoma.

The chain employs TRBV29-1 and TRBJ1-2; tentatively, D is TRBD1 (6 bases). The CDR3 has 13 residues. V shed 5 bases and J shed 8 bases, with 18 bases lying between them. From germline, CDR1 is SQVTM and CDR2 ANQGSEA. CDR3 loop: CSVQTLRGSGYTF. In DNA, the CDR3 is TGCAGCGTTCAAACACTTAGGGGGAGCGGCTACACCTTC.

The chain joins TRBV6-4 to TRBJ1-2; weak D call: TRBD1 (6 bases). Germline assignment: CDR1 MRHNA and CDR2 SNTAGT. Trimming left V 7 bases short and J 1 base short, with 25 bases between. CDR3 length equals 18 residues. The CDR3 sequence: CASTERGARRLGNYGYTF. CDR3 DNA: TGTGCCAGCACCGAGAGGGGGGCAAGAAGATTAGGTAACTATGGCTACACCTTC.

The chain joins TRBV7-2 to TRBJ2-1; 9 bases fit TRBD2. Germline V CDR1 and CDR2: SGHTA, FQGNSA. The trim removed 1 base at V and 10 bases at J, leaving 5 bases unmatched. This CDR3 contains 14 residues. The CDR3 region has the DNA TGTGCCAGCAGCTTAGGACTAGCGGTAGAGGAGCAGTTCTTC. Its translation: CASSLGLAVEEQFF.

CDR3 bases: TGCGCCAGCAGCTCGATGGACAGGGACTATGGCTACACCTTC. Its translation is CASSSMDRDYGYTF. The V call is TRBV5-1, the J call TRBJ1-2; 8 bases are a match to TRBD1. J lost 3 bases, V lost 3 bases, and 4 bases had no gene match. This CDR3 region has 14 residues. Germline V CDR1 and CDR2: SGHRS, YFSETQ.

CDR3 sequence (DNA): TGCGCCAGCAGCCAAGAAGAGGGACTAACTGACTACAATGAGCAGTTCTTC. This gives the protein CASSQEEGLTDYNEQFF. This chain links TRBV4-3 with TRBJ2-1; TRBD2 matches 7 bases. This CDR3 region has 17 residues. CDR1 is LGHNA, CDR2 YSLEER, per germline. The J segment lost 3 bases and the V segment lost 0 bases, leaving 8 bases of the junction unmatched.

This clone has just one count. V and J are TRBV5-1 and TRBJ2-5, with D possibly being TRBD1 or TRBD2 (5 bases each). Germline CDR1 reads SGHRS; CDR2 reads YFSETQ. The V and J ends lost 4 bases and 2 bases respectively, with 15 bases between them. The CDR3 has 15 residues. The CDR3 bases are TGCGCCAGCAGCGAACCGGGACGGCTACAAGAGACCCAGTACTTC. Translating gives CASSEPGRLQETQYF.